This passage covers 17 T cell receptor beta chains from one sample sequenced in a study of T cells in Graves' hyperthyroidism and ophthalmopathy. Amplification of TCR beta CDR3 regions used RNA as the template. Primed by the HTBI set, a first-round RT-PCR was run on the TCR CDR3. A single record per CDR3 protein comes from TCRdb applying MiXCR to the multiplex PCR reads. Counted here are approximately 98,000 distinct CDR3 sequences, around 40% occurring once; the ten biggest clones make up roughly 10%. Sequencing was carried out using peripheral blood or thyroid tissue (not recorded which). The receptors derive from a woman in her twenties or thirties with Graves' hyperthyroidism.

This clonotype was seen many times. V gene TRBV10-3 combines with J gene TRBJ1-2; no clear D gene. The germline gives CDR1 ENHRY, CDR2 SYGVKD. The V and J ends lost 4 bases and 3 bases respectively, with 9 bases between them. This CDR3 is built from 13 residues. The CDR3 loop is CAISGIGYYGYTF. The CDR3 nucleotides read TGTGCCATCAGTGGCATCGGCTACTATGGCTACACCTTC.

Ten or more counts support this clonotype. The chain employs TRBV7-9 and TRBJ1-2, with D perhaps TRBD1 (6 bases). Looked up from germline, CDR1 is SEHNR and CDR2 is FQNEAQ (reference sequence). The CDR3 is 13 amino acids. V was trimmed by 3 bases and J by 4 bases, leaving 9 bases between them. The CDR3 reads CASSLTGGYGYTF. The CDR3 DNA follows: TGTGCCAGCAGCTTGACAGGAGGCTATGGCTACACCTTC.

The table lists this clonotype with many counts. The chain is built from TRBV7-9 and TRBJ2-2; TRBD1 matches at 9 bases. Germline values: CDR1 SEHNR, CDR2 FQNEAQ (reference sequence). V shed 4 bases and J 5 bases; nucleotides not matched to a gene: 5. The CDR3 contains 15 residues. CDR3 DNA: TGTGCCAGCAGCTCCGGGACAGGGAAGACCGGGGAGCTGTTTTTT. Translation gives CASSSGTGKTGELFF.

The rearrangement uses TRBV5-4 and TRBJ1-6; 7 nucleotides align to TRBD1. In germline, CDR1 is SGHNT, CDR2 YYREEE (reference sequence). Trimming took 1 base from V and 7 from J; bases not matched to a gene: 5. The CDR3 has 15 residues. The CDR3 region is CASSLTGVRNSPLHF. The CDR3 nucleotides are TGTGCCAGCAGCTTGACAGGGGTGAGAAATTCACCCCTCCACTTT.

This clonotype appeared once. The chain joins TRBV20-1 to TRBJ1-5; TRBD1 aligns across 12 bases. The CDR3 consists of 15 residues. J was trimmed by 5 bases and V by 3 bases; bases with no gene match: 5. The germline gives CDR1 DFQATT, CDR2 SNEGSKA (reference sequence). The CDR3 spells CSASPGQGAHQPQHF. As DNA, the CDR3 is TGCAGTGCTAGCCCGGGACAGGGGGCGCATCAGCCCCAGCATTTT.

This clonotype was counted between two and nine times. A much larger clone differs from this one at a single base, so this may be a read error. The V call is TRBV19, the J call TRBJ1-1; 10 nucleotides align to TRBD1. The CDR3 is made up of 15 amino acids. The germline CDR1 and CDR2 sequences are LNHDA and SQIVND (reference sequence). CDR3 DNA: TGTGGCTGCCGGGACAGGGGACGGAGGAGCACTGAAGCTTTCTTT. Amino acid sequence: CGCRDRGRRSTEAFF.

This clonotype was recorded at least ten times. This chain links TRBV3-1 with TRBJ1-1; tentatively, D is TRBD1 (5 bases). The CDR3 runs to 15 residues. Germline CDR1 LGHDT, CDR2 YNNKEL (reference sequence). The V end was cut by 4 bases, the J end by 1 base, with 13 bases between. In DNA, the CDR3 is TGTGCCAGCAGCCCATCGGGGCATCAGAACACTGAAGCTTTCTTT. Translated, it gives CASSPSGHQNTEAFF.

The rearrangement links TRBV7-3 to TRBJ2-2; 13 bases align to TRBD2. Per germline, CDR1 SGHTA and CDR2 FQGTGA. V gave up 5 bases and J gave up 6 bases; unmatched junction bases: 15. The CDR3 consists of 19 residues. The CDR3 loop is CASSEGTSGTGIGAGELFF. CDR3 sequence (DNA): TGTGCCAGCAGCGAGGGGACTAGCGGGACCGGGATCGGAGCCGGGGAGCTGTTTTTT.

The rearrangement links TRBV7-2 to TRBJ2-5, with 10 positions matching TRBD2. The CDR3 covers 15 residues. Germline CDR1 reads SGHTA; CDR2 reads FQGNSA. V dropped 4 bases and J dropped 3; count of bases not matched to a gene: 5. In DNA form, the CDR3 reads TGTGCCAGCAGCTCCGGGACTAGCGCCGAAGAGACCCAGTACTTC. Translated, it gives CASSSGTSAEETQYF. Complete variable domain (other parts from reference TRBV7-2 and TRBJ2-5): GAGVSQSPSNKVTEKGKDVELRCDPISGHTALYWYRQSLGQGLEFLIYFQGNSAPDKSGLPSDRFSAERTGGSVSTLTIQRTQQEDSAVYLCASSSGTSAEETQYFGPGTRLLVL.

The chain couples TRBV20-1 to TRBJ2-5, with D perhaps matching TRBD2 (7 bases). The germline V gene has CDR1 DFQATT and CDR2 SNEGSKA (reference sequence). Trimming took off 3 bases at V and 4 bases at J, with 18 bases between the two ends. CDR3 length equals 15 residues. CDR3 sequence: CSARVQGGPAETQYF. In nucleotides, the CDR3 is TGCAGTGCTAGGGTACAGGGAGGGCCAGCAGAGACCCAGTACTTC.

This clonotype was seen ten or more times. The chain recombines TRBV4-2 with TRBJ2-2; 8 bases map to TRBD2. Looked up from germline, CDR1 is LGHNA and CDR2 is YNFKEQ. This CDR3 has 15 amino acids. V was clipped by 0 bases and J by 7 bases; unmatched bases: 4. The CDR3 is CASSQEGLASGELFF. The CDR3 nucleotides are TGTGCCAGCAGCCAAGAAGGACTAGCAAGCGGGGAGCTGTTTTTT.

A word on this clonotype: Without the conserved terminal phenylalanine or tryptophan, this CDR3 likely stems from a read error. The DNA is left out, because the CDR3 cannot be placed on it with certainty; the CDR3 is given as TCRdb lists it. The chain's CDR3 is CASRDVPL. The V gene is TRBV12-3 or TRBV12-4, the J gene TRBJ2-6; the D call in the table, TRBD1, was not verified against the DNA. With termini counted, the CDR3 has 8 amino acids.

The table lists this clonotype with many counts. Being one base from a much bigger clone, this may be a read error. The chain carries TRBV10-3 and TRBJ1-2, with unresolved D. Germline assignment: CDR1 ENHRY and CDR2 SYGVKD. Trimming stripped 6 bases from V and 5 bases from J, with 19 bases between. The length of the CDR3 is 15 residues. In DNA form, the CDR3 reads TGTGCCATCAGGAGAGTAGCAGACCGGAATTATGGCTACACCTTC. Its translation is CAIRRVADRNYGYTF.

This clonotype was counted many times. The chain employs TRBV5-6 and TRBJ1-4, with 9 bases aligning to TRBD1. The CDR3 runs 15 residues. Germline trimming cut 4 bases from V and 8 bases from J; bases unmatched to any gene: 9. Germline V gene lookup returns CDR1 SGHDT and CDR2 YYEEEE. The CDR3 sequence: CASSRTGTGTEKLFF. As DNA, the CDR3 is TGTGCCAGCAGCCGCACCGGGACAGGGACAGAAAAACTGTTTTTT.

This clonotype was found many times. CDR3 loop: CASSLVSGTGYGYTF. In DNA form, the CDR3 reads TGTGCCAGCAGCTTAGTTTCCGGGACGGGCTATGGCTACACCTTC. The chain has TRBV7-2 and TRBJ1-2; TRBD1 might be the D (5 bases). The CDR3 runs to 15 residues. The ends were cut back, 1 base at V and 4 bases at J, with 13 bases in the middle. CDR1 SGHTA and CDR2 FQGNSA come from the germline V gene.

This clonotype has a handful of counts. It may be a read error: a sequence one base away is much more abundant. CDR3 sequence (DNA): TGTGCCATCAGTGAGAAGGGTAGCGGGAGGGTCGCAGATACGCAGTATTTT. As protein: CAISEKGSGRVADTQYF. The rearrangement links TRBV10-3 to TRBJ2-3; TRBD2 agrees at 11 bases. In germline, CDR1 is ENHRY, CDR2 SYGVKD. The CDR3 loop spans 17 amino acids. The ends lost 2 bases at V and 4 bases at J; junction bases unmatched: 8.

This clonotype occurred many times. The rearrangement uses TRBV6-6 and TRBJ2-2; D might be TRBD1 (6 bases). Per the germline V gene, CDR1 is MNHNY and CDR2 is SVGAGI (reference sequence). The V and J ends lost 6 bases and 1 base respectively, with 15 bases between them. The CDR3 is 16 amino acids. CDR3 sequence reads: CASSQSDRRNTGELFF. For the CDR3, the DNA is TGTGCCAGCAGCCAAAGTGACAGGCGGAACACCGGGGAGCTGTTTTTT.